Each of the 29 T cell receptor beta chains below was sequenced from the same sample in a study of T cells in Graves' hyperthyroidism and ophthalmopathy. From RNA transcripts, TCR beta CDR3 regions were amplified. When the TCR CDR3 underwent first-round RT-PCR, the HTBI primer set was used. TCRdb reanalysed the multiplex PCR reads using MiXCR and keeps one entry per CDR3 protein. The table records some 300,000 distinct CDR3 sequences, approximately 18% of them present only once. The source material was blood. Every receptor here comes from a man between 45 and 60 years old with Graves' ophthalmopathy.

This sequence joins TRBV3-1 and TRBJ2-6; D gene uncertain. V was shortened by 2 bases and J by 2 bases, with 10 bases between the two germline ends. Germline loops: CDR1 LGHDT, CDR2 YNNKEL (reference sequence). This CDR3 has 16 amino acids. The chain's CDR3 is CASSQPVNPGANVLTF. In DNA, the CDR3 is TGTGCCAGCAGCCAACCCGTTAATCCTGGGGCCAACGTCCTGACTTTC.

CDR3 coding DNA: TGTGCCAGTAGTACCCTAGCGGGAGGGCCCAATGAGCAGTTCTTC. Translation: CASSTLAGGPNEQFF. The rearrangement uses TRBV19 and TRBJ2-1, with 12 bases aligning to TRBD2. The CDR3 has 15 residues. J was trimmed by 6 bases and V by 4 bases; bases with no gene match: 4. Germline CDR1 is LNHDA and CDR2 is SQIVND (reference sequence).

In its sample, this clonotype was seen a few times. The V gene is TRBV14, the J gene TRBJ2-6, with D unclear. The germline V gene has CDR1 SGHDN and CDR2 FVKESK. The CDR3 loop spans 15 amino acids. Trimming stripped 4 bases from V and 0 bases from J, with 7 bases between. The CDR3 loop is CASSPHSSGANVLTF. In DNA form, the CDR3 reads TGTGCCAGCAGCCCCCACAGCTCTGGGGCCAACGTCCTGACTTTC.

Ten or more counts support this clonotype. V gene TRBV15 combines with J gene TRBJ2-7; 11 bases match TRBD2. V was pared by 1 base and J by 0 bases, with 14 bases of the junction left unmatched. The CDR3 sequence is 20 residues long. Germline values: CDR1 LNHNV, CDR2 YYDKDF (reference sequence). CDR3 in amino acids: CATSRAAGTSGPGSSYEQYF. DNA for the CDR3: TGTGCCACCAGCAGAGCGGCAGGGACTAGCGGTCCAGGGAGCTCCTACGAGCAGTACTTC.

The chain links TRBV7-2 to TRBJ1-6; no definite D call. Between the trimmed V and J ends, which lost 4 bases and 0 bases, there was a span of 16 bases. The CDR3 has 18 amino acids. From germline, CDR1 is SGHTA and CDR2 FQGNSA. The DNA of the CDR3 is TGTGCCAGCAGCTCGGGGAGCCTAGGGATCTCCTATAATTCACCCCTCCACTTT. Its translation: CASSSGSLGISYNSPLHF. Using reference TRBV7-2 and TRBJ1-6 for the parts outside the CDR3, the full variable domain is GAGVSQSPSNKVTEKGKDVELRCDPISGHTALYWYRQSLGQGLEFLIYFQGNSAPDKSGLPSDRFSAERTGGSVSTLTIQRTQQEDSAVYLCASSSGSLGISYNSPLHFGNGTRLTVT.

This clonotype appeared a single time. Germline and junction disagree at one end, which may indicate a read error. J is TRBJ2-4 and V is TRBV5-1; either TRBD1 or TRBD2 may supply D (5 bases each). Germline CDR1 SGHRS, CDR2 YFSETQ. This CDR3 has 16 amino acids. In nucleotides, the CDR3 is TGTGCCAGCAGCCCCCGGGACGGAATAGCCAAAAACATTCAGTACTTC. Translation: CASSPRDGIAKNIQYF.

This clonotype occurred many times. The V gene is TRBV6-6, the J gene TRBJ1-1, with D unclear. Per the germline V gene, CDR1 is MNHNY and CDR2 is SVGAGI (reference sequence). The CDR3 extends over 14 amino acids. Trimming took off 3 bases at V and 4 bases at J, with 12 bases between the two ends. CDR3 nucleotides: TGTGCCAGCAGTTATGGGGTAACTGGCACTGAAGCTTTCTTT. Protein sequence: CASSYGVTGTEAFF.

This clonotype occurred a few times. The chain combines TRBV7-9 with TRBJ2-5; D is uncertain. V shed 5 bases and J shed 5 bases, with 9 bases lying between them. Germline assignment: CDR1 SEHNR and CDR2 FQNEAQ (reference sequence). The CDR3 extends over 12 amino acids. The chain's CDR3 is CASSHTLETQYF. The CDR3, as DNA: TGTGCCAGCAGCCATACGCTGGAGACCCAGTACTTC.

This clonotype has only a few counts. As DNA, the CDR3 is TGTGCCAGCAGCCCAAGGTTTGCGGGAGTTGACAATGAGCAGTTCTTC. Translated: CASSPRFAGVDNEQFF. The V gene is TRBV27, the J gene TRBJ2-1; 7 bases map to TRBD2. Germline CDR1 MNHEY, CDR2 SMNVEV (reference sequence). Losses at the gene ends were 6 bases for V and 5 bases for J; bases not matched to a gene: 13. CDR3 length equals 16 residues.

The chain recombines TRBV24-1 with TRBJ2-5; 11 nucleotides line up with TRBD1. With V trimmed by 4 bases and J by 2 bases, 5 bases remained unmatched. This CDR3 region has 16 residues. CDR1 is KGHDR, CDR2 SFDVKD, per germline. CDR3 DNA sequence: TGTGCCACCAGTGACAAAGGGACAGGGGGGCAAGAGACCCAGTACTTC. Protein sequence: CATSDKGTGGQETQYF.

This chain links TRBV5-1 with TRBJ2-4; 8 nucleotides align to TRBD1. The J segment lost 5 bases and the V segment lost 3 bases, leaving 4 bases of the junction unmatched. Germline V CDR1 and CDR2: SGHRS, YFSETQ. This CDR3 region has 14 residues. The chain's CDR3 is CASSSQTGENIQYF. The DNA of the CDR3 is TGCGCCAGCAGCTCTCAGACAGGGGAAAACATTCAGTACTTC.

The chain uses TRBV10-1 and TRBJ2-2, with D hard to call. The CDR3 is 12 amino acids. Per the germline V gene, CDR1 is WNHNN and CDR2 is SYGVQD (reference sequence). Trimming stripped 2 bases from V and 8 bases from J, with 6 bases between. The DNA for the CDR3 is TGCGCCAGCAGTGAGGGGCCGGGGGAGCTGTTTTTT. This codes for CASSEGPGELFF.

A few counts support this clonotype. V gene TRBV29-1 combines with J gene TRBJ1-4; tentatively, D is TRBD1 (5 bases). This CDR3 contains 13 residues. The V gene lost 6 bases and the J gene lost 5 bases, with 13 bases spanning the gap. Germline CDR1 reads SQVTM; CDR2 reads ANQGSEA. CDR3 loop: CSVRGSGNEKLFF. CDR3 sequence (DNA): TGCAGCGTCCGGGGGTCCGGGAATGAAAAACTGTTTTTT.

In this sample, this clonotype turned up many times. This chain uses TRBV2 with TRBJ2-7; 9 bases are shared with TRBD2. CDR1 and CDR2 (germline): SNHLY, FYNNEI. The CDR3 runs 17 residues. V shed 0 bases and J 1 base; nucleotides not matched to a gene: 7. The chain's CDR3 is CASSEAQSGRLSYEQYF. The CDR3 DNA reads TGTGCCAGCAGTGAAGCCCAAAGCGGGAGGTTATCCTACGAGCAGTACTTC. Complete variable domain (other parts from reference TRBV2 and TRBJ2-7): EPEVTQTPSHQVTQMGQEVILRCVPISNHLYFYWYRQILGQKVEFLVSFYNNEISEKSEIFDDQFSVERPDGSNFTLKIRSTKLEDSAMYFCASSEAQSGRLSYEQYFGPGTRLTVT.

This clonotype was seen ten or more times. The chain uses TRBV28 and TRBJ2-7; D assignment may be TRBD1 or TRBD2 (5 bases each). This CDR3 has 13 residues. The ends were cut back, 2 bases at V and 4 bases at J, with 9 bases in the middle. CDR1 and CDR2 (germline): MDHEN, SYDVKM. This CDR3 is CASSLPGRYEQYF. The CDR3 coding sequence is TGTGCCAGCAGTTTACCGGGGCGATACGAGCAGTACTTC.

This clonotype was counted many times. This chain connects TRBV20-1 to TRBJ2-7; 7 positions match TRBD2. CDR1 DFQATT and CDR2 SNEGSKA come from the germline V gene (reference sequence). J lost 3 bases, V lost 6 bases, and 11 bases had no gene match. CDR3 length: 14 residues. Written as DNA, the CDR3 is TGCAGTGCCAGCGACTTAAGGACTAGCTACGAGCAGTACTTC. The encoded protein is CSASDLRTSYEQYF.

In this sample, this clonotype turned up many times. CDR3 residues: CASSQDAWLFTDTQYF. CDR3 nucleotides: TGTGCCAGCAGCCAAGATGCGTGGTTATTCACAGATACGCAGTATTTT. The rearrangement uses TRBV3-1 and TRBJ2-3; D is unclear. The CDR3 runs to 16 residues. Trimming took off 0 bases at V and 2 bases at J, with 12 bases between the two ends. Germline-derived CDR1 and CDR2 are LGHDT and YNNKEL (reference sequence).

This clonotype was picked up many times. This chain links TRBV20-1 with TRBJ1-1; D unresolved. Trimming removed 5 bases at V and 4 bases at J, with 17 bases between. The CDR3 is 14 residues long. The germline V gene encodes CDR1 DFQATT and CDR2 SNEGSKA (reference sequence). The CDR3 protein is CSARTGYTVTEAFF. CDR3 DNA: TGCAGTGCTCGAACGGGATACACCGTCACTGAAGCTTTCTTT.

This clonotype has ten or more counts. The chain has TRBV5-1 and TRBJ2-1, with 13 bases lining up with TRBD2. CDR1 and CDR2 from the germline V gene are SGHRS and YFSETQ. J lost 8 bases, V lost 0 bases, and 14 bases had no gene match. The CDR3 sequence is 19 residues long. CDR3 residues: CASSLASKLAGGQVDEQFF. The CDR3, as DNA: TGCGCCAGCAGCTTGGCCTCTAAACTAGCGGGAGGGCAAGTGGATGAGCAGTTCTTC.

The chain combines TRBV10-3 with TRBJ2-7, with D perhaps matching TRBD2 (5 bases). Deletions cut 9 bases from V and 2 bases from J, with 11 bases between. This CDR3 contains 12 residues. The germline CDR1 and CDR2 sequences are ENHRY and SYGVKD. The CDR3 region is CAISTGTYEQYF. The CDR3 DNA sequence: TGTGCCATTTCGACGGGAACCTACGAGCAGTACTTC.

The chain is built from TRBV9 and TRBJ2-7, with 10 bases identical to TRBD2. The length of the CDR3 is 14 residues. V shed 2 bases, J shed 2 bases, and the junction held 1 base outside the gene matches. Germline V gives CDR1 SGDLS, CDR2 YYNGEE. CDR3 sequence (DNA): TGTGCCAGCAGCGTTAGCGGGGGGACCTACGAGCAGTACTTC. Amino acid sequence: CASSVSGGTYEQYF.

The rearrangement joins TRBV5-1 to TRBJ2-7; 8 positions agree with TRBD1. The germline V gene encodes CDR1 SGHRS and CDR2 YFSETQ. The ends lost 4 bases at V and 2 bases at J; junction bases unmatched: 5. The length of the CDR3 is 14 residues. DNA for the CDR3: TGCGCCAGCAGCATCCAGGGGGCTACCTACGAGCAGTACTTC. Its protein product is CASSIQGATYEQYF.

The chain links TRBV9 to TRBJ2-5, with D perhaps TRBD1 or TRBD2 (6 bases each). V lost 4 bases to trimming and J lost 5 bases, with 15 bases between them. Looked up from germline, CDR1 is SGDLS and CDR2 is YYNGEE. The CDR3 contains 14 residues. CDR3 nucleotides: TGTGCCAGCAGCCGGGGGCGGGGTCGGGAGACCCAGTACTTC. Translation gives CASSRGRGRETQYF. The full variable domain, rest sourced from reference TRBV9 and TRBJ2-5, is DSGVTQTPKHLITATGQRVTLRCSPRSGDLSVYWYQQSLDQGLQFLIQYYNGEERAKGNILERFSAQQFPDLHSELNLSSLELGDSALYFCASSRGRGRETQYFGPGTRLLVL.

This clonotype was picked up many times. The gene calls are TRBV3-1 and TRBJ2-1, with D perhaps assigned TRBD1 or TRBD2 (5 bases each). Trimming took off 4 bases at V and 0 bases at J, with 13 bases between the two ends. The CDR3 is 16 amino acids. CDR1 LGHDT and CDR2 YNNKEL come from the germline V gene (reference sequence). CDR3 loop: CASSPQGATSYNEQFF. The DNA for the CDR3 is TGTGCCAGCAGCCCCCAGGGAGCGACCTCCTACAATGAGCAGTTCTTC.

The chain employs TRBV11-2 and TRBJ2-7; D might be TRBD1 or TRBD2, each matching 5 bases. The CDR3 extends over 16 amino acids. CDR1 is SGHAT, CDR2 FQNNGV, per germline. The V and J ends lost 1 base and 2 bases respectively, with 15 bases between them. Here the CDR3 reads CASSLVPGTEPYEQYF. CDR3 nucleotide sequence: TGTGCCAGCAGCTTAGTGCCCGGGACCGAGCCCTACGAGCAGTACTTC.

In its sample, this clonotype was seen many times. The CDR3 loop reads CAWGWHDEKLFF. DNA of the CDR3: TGTGCCTGGGGGTGGCATGACGAAAAACTGTTTTTT. The V call is TRBV30, the J call TRBJ1-4; no clear D. CDR3 length: 12 amino acids. Germline V lookup: CDR1 GTSNPN, CDR2 SVGIG (reference sequence). Trimming pared 5 bases from V and 8 bases from J, leaving 12 bases between. Together with reference TRBV30 and TRBJ1-4, the CDR3 gives the full variable domain: SQTIHQWPATLVQPVGSPLSLECTVEGTSNPNLYWYRQAAGRGLQLLFYSVGIGQISSEVPQNLSASRPQDRQFILSSKKLLLSDSGFYLCAWGWHDEKLFFGSGTQLSVL.

This clonotype was seen ten or more times. The gene calls are TRBV11-2 and TRBJ2-7; no definite D call. Per the germline V gene, CDR1 is SGHAT and CDR2 is FQNNGV. The CDR3 is made up of 13 amino acids. V shed 2 bases and J shed 2 bases, with 7 bases lying between them. CDR3 loop: CASSLNFAYEQYF. The CDR3 region has the DNA TGTGCCAGCAGCTTAAACTTCGCCTACGAGCAGTACTTC. The whole variable domain, filled in from reference TRBV11-2 and TRBJ2-7, reads EAGVAQSPRYKIIEKRQSVAFWCNPISGHATLYWYQQILGQGPKLLIQFQNNGVVDDSQLPKDRFSAERLKGVDSTLKIQPAKLEDSAVYLCASSLNFAYEQYFGPGTRLTVT.

The V call is TRBV6-2 or TRBV6-3, the J call TRBJ1-5, with 7 bases aligning to TRBD1. CDR3 size: 14 residues. V lost 5 bases, J lost 6 bases, and 7 bases stayed unmatched. Per the germline V gene, CDR1 is MNHEY and CDR2 is SVGEGT. CDR3: CASSDRVSLQPQHF. DNA for the CDR3: TGTGCCAGCAGTGACAGGGTTTCCCTTCAGCCCCAGCATTTT.

The chain employs TRBV5-1 and TRBJ2-7; the match to TRBD2 covers 12 bases. The CDR3 is made up of 15 amino acids. Germline CDR1 reads SGHRS; CDR2 reads YFSETQ. J gave up 3 bases and V 6 bases, and 7 bases lay outside the gene matches. The CDR3 nucleotides are TGCGCCAGCAAGTGGACTAGCGGGGCGCTCTACGAGCAGTACTTC. The encoded protein is CASKWTSGALYEQYF. Complete variable domain (other parts from reference TRBV5-1 and TRBJ2-7): KAGVTQTPRYLIKTRGQQVTLSCSPISGHRSVSWYQQTPGQGLQFLFEYFSETQRNKGNFPGRFSGRQFSNSRSEMNVSTLELGDSALYLCASKWTSGALYEQYFGPGTRLTVT.